Here is one TCR beta chain with its context. Its antigen is as yet unknown. These data come from a study of shared clonotypes between healthy human individuals. Study-wide background: CD4 naive and CD4 memory each took three plates per donor, while CD8 naive took two and CD8 memory one. Whole-study findings and limits: Sampling was confined to blood; repertoires within tissues likely differ. About 5% of naive CD4 clonotypes were shared across a handful of donors.

Genomic DNA belonging to each subset was distributed in equal measure over several immunoSEQ plates. The assay was immunoSEQ multiplex PCR, and TCRdb's table has in-frame clones only and misses some. The sample includes roughly 2 million clones, roughly 96% of them seen just once. CDR3 size: 14 residues. Trimming left V 8 bases short and J 4 bases short, with 17 bases between. Looked up from germline, CDR1 is ENHRY and CDR2 is SYGVKD. The sequenced material came from naive CD4+ T cells sorted from blood. Subset: CD45RA+ positively selected. The chain employs TRBV10-3 and TRBJ1-1; maybe TRBD1 (5 bases). This TCR derives from a man aged 18 to 30 in good health. DNA of the CDR3: TGTGCCATCGGGTGGGCAGGGCCAAGCACTGAAGCTTTCTTT. It yields the protein CAIGWAGPSTEAFF.